The 23 T cell receptor beta chains reported below all come from one sample, sequenced in a study of response to subunit inactivated influenza vaccine. MiXCR was run by TCRdb on the RT-PCR reads, yielding one entry per CDR3 protein. The repertoire includes about half a million distinct CDR3 sequences, less than 10% of them detected once, and 10% to 15% sits in the top ten. The material sequenced was PBMCs from blood, taken roughly 24 months after vaccination. All receptors derive from a man aged 50 to 69 who received an inactivated influenza vaccine.

This clonotype occurred a few times. The CDR3 DNA reads TGTGCCATCTCTAGCGGGTACACCGGGGAGCTGTTTTTT. This sequence encodes CAISSGYTGELFF. The chain combines TRBV10-3 with TRBJ2-2; the match to TRBD2 covers 8 bases. This CDR3 comprises 13 residues. The germline gives CDR1 ENHRY, CDR2 SYGVKD. The V and J ends lost 8 bases and 3 bases, in that order; junction bases with no gene match: 2.

This clonotype has more than one count but fewer than ten. The chain recombines TRBV5-6 with TRBJ1-1, with 7 bases identical to TRBD1. Trimming removed 1 base from V and 0 bases from J; junction bases left unmatched: 6. In germline, CDR1 is SGHDT, CDR2 YYEEEE. The CDR3 totals 16 residues. CDR3 loop: CASSLQGGSVNTEAFF. In DNA, the CDR3 is TGTGCCAGCAGCTTGCAGGGGGGTAGCGTGAACACTGAAGCTTTCTTT.

This clonotype was recorded at least ten times. This chain links TRBV7-2 with TRBJ2-3; no definite D call. The CDR3 runs 13 residues. Per the germline V gene, CDR1 is SGHTA and CDR2 is FQGNSA. Trimming shortened V by 3 bases and J by 4 bases, and 8 bases separated the two germline ends. In DNA, the CDR3 is TGTGCCAGCAGCTTCCGATCCTCAGATACGCAGTATTTT. Encoded protein: CASSFRSSDTQYF.

The gene calls are TRBV11-1 and TRBJ2-7; 10 bases map to TRBD2. There are 16 residues in the CDR3. Per the germline V gene, CDR1 is SGHAT and CDR2 is FQDESV (reference sequence). With 4 bases clipped from V and 3 bases from J, the junction kept 9 bases outside the gene matches. The CDR3 spells CASSSLRGLAVYEQYF. CDR3 nucleotides: TGTGCCAGCAGCTCCCTCCGCGGACTAGCGGTCTACGAGCAGTACTTC.

This clonotype was seen more than once but under ten times. V and J are TRBV20-1 and TRBJ1-2, with D possibly matching TRBD1 (6 bases). Looked up from germline, CDR1 is DFQATT and CDR2 is SNEGSKA (reference sequence). The CDR3 loop spans 13 amino acids. Trimming pared 0 bases from V and 4 bases from J, leaving 9 bases between. The CDR3 sequence: CSARDGQLYGYTF. In nucleotides, the CDR3 is TGCAGTGCTAGAGATGGACAGCTCTATGGCTACACCTTC.

The sample holds many counts of this clonotype. The chain combines TRBV5-1 with TRBJ2-7; TRBD2 agrees at 7 bases. The CDR3 has 14 residues. The germline V gene encodes CDR1 SGHRS and CDR2 YFSETQ. V was clipped by 2 bases and J by 3 bases; unmatched bases: 5. CDR3 nucleotides: TGCGCCAGCAGCTTTCGGGGGGACGTCTACGAGCAGTACTTC. Amino acids: CASSFRGDVYEQYF.

The rearrangement links TRBV10-3 to TRBJ1-1; unclear D gene. The V and J ends lost 11 bases and 3 bases respectively, with 13 bases between them. The germline gives CDR1 ENHRY, CDR2 SYGVKD. This CDR3 contains 12 residues. The CDR3 loop reads CASSEPDTEAFF. The CDR3 DNA is TGTGCCTCCTCCGAACCGGACACTGAAGCTTTCTTT.

This clonotype was found many times. The rearrangement links TRBV4-1 to TRBJ2-3; 7 nucleotides align to TRBD2. CDR3 length: 15 amino acids. V lost 1 base, J lost 2 bases, and 3 bases stayed unmatched. Germline CDR1 and CDR2: MGHRA and YSYEKL. CDR3 nucleotide sequence: TGCGCCAGCAGCCAAGCGCTAGCGGTCACAGATACGCAGTATTTT. It translates to CASSQALAVTDTQYF.

This clonotype showed up many times. The chain carries TRBV10-3 and TRBJ1-3; D perhaps matches TRBD1 (5 bases). The CDR3 runs 18 residues. The germline gives CDR1 ENHRY, CDR2 SYGVKD. Between the trimmed V and J ends, which lost 8 bases and 0 bases, there was a span of 23 bases. In DNA, the CDR3 is TGTGCCATCCGCCCGAGCCCGGGACGGATGAGCTCTGGAAACACCATATATTTT. Translated, it gives CAIRPSPGRMSSGNTIYF.

This clonotype came up a few times. The V gene is TRBV29-1, the J gene TRBJ1-3; unclear D gene. V lost 5 bases and J 2 bases, leaving 10 bases between the germline ends. Germline values: CDR1 SQVTM, CDR2 ANQGSEA. The CDR3 is made up of 13 amino acids. This chain's CDR3 is CSVSGSTGNTIYF. The CDR3, as DNA: TGCAGCGTTTCCGGCAGTACTGGAAACACCATATATTTT.

In its sample, this clonotype was seen a few times. This sequence joins TRBV24-1 and TRBJ2-1, with a tentative D call TRBD2 (6 bases). The germline gives CDR1 KGHDR, CDR2 SFDVKD. The length of the CDR3 is 17 residues. V lost 9 bases to trimming and J lost 0 bases, with 20 bases between them. CDR3 region: CATGFSHGGGSYNEQFF. DNA for the CDR3: TGTGCCACCGGATTCAGCCACGGGGGTGGCTCCTACAATGAGCAGTTCTTC.

This rearrangement joins TRBV7-2 to TRBJ2-7; 9 bases map to TRBD1. The CDR3 has 14 amino acids. Germline CDR1 is SGHTA and CDR2 is FQGNSA. V lost 5 bases and J lost 6; bases outside the gene matches: 8. Here the CDR3 reads CASSRDRVPREQYF. The CDR3 DNA reads TGTGCCAGCAGCAGGGACAGGGTTCCTCGCGAGCAGTACTTC.

The chain employs TRBV5-1 and TRBJ1-5; no clear D. CDR3 length: 12 residues. CDR1 is SGHRS, CDR2 YFSETQ, per germline. V was shortened by 6 bases and J by 5 bases, with 9 bases between the two germline ends. The CDR3 region has the DNA TGCGCCAGCAATCCAAGCCATCAGCCCCAGCATTTT. Its translation: CASNPSHQPQHF.

This clonotype was seen a handful of times. The chain combines TRBV9 with TRBJ2-3, with 7 positions matching TRBD2. CDR3 size: 16 residues. With 0 bases clipped from V and 1 base from J, the junction kept 5 bases outside the gene matches. The germline gives CDR1 SGDLS, CDR2 YYNGEE. The DNA for the CDR3 is TGTGCCAGCAGCGTAGCTCCTAGCGGAGGCACAGATACGCAGTATTTT. Amino acid sequence: CASSVAPSGGTDTQYF.

In its sample, this clonotype was seen a few times. The V gene is TRBV20-1, the J gene TRBJ2-3; D uncertain. The ends were cut back, 7 bases at V and 0 bases at J, with 5 bases in the middle. CDR1 is DFQATT and CDR2 is SNEGSKA in the germline V gene (reference sequence). The CDR3 has 11 amino acids. CDR3 residues: CSVHSTDTQYF. The DNA for the CDR3 is TGCAGTGTGCATAGCACAGATACGCAGTATTTT.

This clonotype has a handful of counts. The CDR3 protein is CATSDGGRGYYEQYF. Here the CDR3 DNA reads TGTGCCACCAGTGATGGTGGCAGGGGTTACTACGAGCAGTACTTC. The J gene is TRBJ2-7, the V gene TRBV24-1; the D gene is possibly TRBD1 (6 bases). Trimming left V 3 bases short and J 3 bases short, with 14 bases between. The CDR3 has 15 amino acids. Per germline, CDR1 KGHDR and CDR2 SFDVKD.

This clonotype came up a few times. This sequence joins TRBV29-1 and TRBJ2-7; 8 positions agree with TRBD1. V shed 6 bases and J 9 bases; nucleotides not matched to a gene: 16. The germline V gene encodes CDR1 SQVTM and CDR2 ANQGSEA. The CDR3 runs to 14 residues. The CDR3 reads CSVELGQGGVGQYF. DNA of the CDR3: TGCAGCGTGGAACTCGGACAGGGTGGTGTAGGGCAGTACTTC.

The table lists this clonotype with a few counts. J is TRBJ1-2 and V is TRBV20-1; TRBD1 agrees at 10 bases. This CDR3 is built from 15 residues. CDR1 DFQATT and CDR2 SNEGSKA come from the germline V gene (reference sequence). Trimming cost V 3 bases and J 12 bases; bases outside gene matches: 16. This CDR3 reads CSASPGQGKFSSHTF. The CDR3 coding sequence is TGCAGTGCTAGCCCGGGACAGGGGAAGTTTTCGTCCCACACCTTC.

There are many counts of this clonotype. V gene TRBV3-1 combines with J gene TRBJ2-1; no definite D call. Trimming left V 1 base short and J 5 bases short, with 12 bases between. Germline CDR1 reads LGHDT; CDR2 reads YNNKEL (reference sequence). The CDR3 length is 15 residues. Here the CDR3 reads CASSQVRSHNNEQFF. The CDR3 nucleotides are TGTGCCAGCAGCCAAGTTAGGTCCCATAACAATGAGCAGTTCTTC.

This sequence joins TRBV7-9 and TRBJ2-5; TRBD2 matches 10 bases. The junction had 12 bases not matched to a gene; V was cut back by 4 bases and J by 7 bases. This CDR3 is 16 amino acids long. In germline, CDR1 is SEHNR, CDR2 FQNEAQ (reference sequence). The CDR3 here is CASSSPGLAAFGTQYF. The CDR3 DNA follows: TGTGCCAGCAGCTCCCCCGGACTAGCGGCTTTCGGGACCCAGTACTTC.

The rearrangement uses TRBV19 and TRBJ2-7; possibly TRBD1 for D (6 bases). With 3 bases removed from V and 5 bases from J, the gap between germline ends came to 14 bases. The CDR3 totals 14 residues. The germline CDR1 and CDR2 sequences are LNHDA and SQIVND (reference sequence). CDR3 nucleotide sequence: TGTGCCAGTAGTATTGGAGGCAGGGGAGACGAGCAGTACTTC. As protein: CASSIGGRGDEQYF.

This clonotype was counted at least ten times. J is TRBJ2-5 and V is TRBV3-1, with 8 nucleotides matching TRBD2. CDR1 LGHDT and CDR2 YNNKEL come from the germline V gene (reference sequence). The V and J ends lost 4 bases and 8 bases, in that order; junction bases with no gene match: 12. The CDR3 length is 15 residues. CDR3 DNA: TGTGCCAGCAGCCCCCGGATGAGTAGCGGGAATACCCAGTACTTC. It is translated as CASSPRMSSGNTQYF.

The rearrangement joins TRBV3-1 to TRBJ2-7; D is possibly TRBD1 (6 bases). Germline V gene data show CDR1 as LGHDT and CDR2 as YNNKEL (reference sequence). Trimming took off 2 bases at V and 3 bases at J, with 11 bases between the two ends. The CDR3 spans 14 residues. The CDR3 nucleotides read TGTGCCAGCAGCCAATACTTGGACAGCTACGAGCAGTACTTC. Amino acids: CASSQYLDSYEQYF.